This T cell receptor (beta chain) was recovered during a study of regulatory T cells in long-lasting Graves disease. About the study: Persistence in Graves' disease denoted antithyroid drug use beyond 5 years alongside positive TSH receptor antibodies.

The count of this clonotype is one. What it recognizes is unknown. Time point indicated: persistent/refractory GD, antithyroid drugs over 5 years with positive TRAb. Making the TCR library involved RNA that had been extracted from PBMCs. After removal of 4 bases from V and 3 bases from J, the junction contained 7 bases not matched to a gene. CDR1 SGHRS and CDR2 YFSETQ come from the germline V gene. CDR3 length: 14 residues. Overall study findings and caveats: The sample size was small, and this may have reduced accuracy.

Building the TCR beta libraries relied on iRepertoire HTBI primers, and CDR3 regions underwent Arm-PCR. TCRdb passed the multiplex PCR reads through MiXCR, listing each CDR3 protein once. The data contain some 440,000 distinct CDR3 sequences, 20% of them singletons. The receptor's source is a female donor with Graves disease. This chain links TRBV5-1 with TRBJ2-7; 7 bases align to TRBD1. This sample comprised peripheral blood mononuclear cells (PBMCs), obtained when the disease was refractory, from a patient treated with antithyroid drugs. This chain's CDR3 is CASSTGTAIYEQYF. CDR3 in DNA: TGCGCCAGCAGCACCGGGACAGCCATCTACGAGCAGTACTTC.